A single TCR beta chain is shown here with its context. No cognate antigen has been identified for it. No much larger clonotype is one base removed from it; base qualities were not supplied. V is pruned by 0 bases and J by 9 bases, leaving 5 bases of the junction without a gene match. In the germline V gene, CDR1 corresponds to SGHRS and CDR2 to YFSETQ. The CDR3 spans 15 residues, from the cysteine through the phenylalanine. The entry retains the CDR3 DNA only, 45 bases that are in frame from base 1. Each depressed patient was pairwise matched to a non-depressed control for sex, age, current smoking status and body mass index. All participants were of European descent. Controls had no mood disorder either currently or in their lifetime and had a Quick Inventory of Depressive Symptoms-Self Report score of 5 or lower. Major medical conditions, Axis I/II comorbidities, regular medication or illicit drug use, and drinking over 100 g alcohol weekly were applied as exclusion criteria for all participants. From each participant, about 30 ml of peripheral blood was collected into EDTA tubes. Thawed PBMCs underwent magnetic negative selection with the BD IMag Human CD4 T Lymphocyte Enrichment Set to purify CD4+ T cells. A purity of roughly 96% was typically achieved with the CD4+ enrichment method, as confirmed by flow cytometry. A subgroup of a handful of case-control pairs, chosen blind to the chemokine receptor expression and flow-cytometric repertoire skewing results, underwent TCRbeta sequencing. All blood samples were collected in the morning at 8:00 a.m., and PBMCs were isolated by Ficoll-Hypaque gradient centrifugation. PBMCs were gradually cooled to -80 degrees C for cryopreservation and then kept in liquid nitrogen until assay.

The Qiagen DNeasy Blood and Tissue Kit was used to extract total genomic DNA from the purified CD4+ T cells. The TCRbeta CDR3 region, defined according to IMGT, was amplified and sequenced using immunoSEQ immunosequencing protocols. The paper's data handling went like this. Raw sequence data were preprocessed by the immunoSEQ service for PCR and sequencing error correction. Data were loaded into the immunoSEQ Analyzer and further analyzed with VDJtools v1.0.7. Patient-control differences were tested with the paired Wilcoxon signed-rank test. The table was pulled from immuneACCESS by TCRdb, which kept in-frame rearrangements only. Such tables lose some clones; where checked, under half of the loss comes from unresolved V genes, and the rest has no known cause. V, J and clone size were drawn from that table, and D and trimming were deduced from the DNA. The sample includes more than 20,000 clones, with 90% to 95% observed a single time. The leading ten clones occupy around 0.3% of the sample.

The entry originates in a study of untreated major depressive disorder (dated by TCRdb to 2017 to 2018). Background on the whole study: A cross-sectional case-control design was used to compare T cell phenotype and TCR repertoire between antidepressant-free major depressive disorder patients and individually matched non-depressed controls. The sequencing was a follow-up to the differences in Vbeta 5.1, Vbeta 11 and Vbeta 22 usage that flow cytometry had picked up across the whole cohort.

The full study reports these points: TRBV25-01 and TRBV02-01 usage followed the flow-cytometry pattern but did not reach statistical significance in the sequencing data. In CD4+ T cells, sequencing confirmed that depressed patients used TRBV05-01 (Vbeta 5.1) more than controls did, with a one-tailed test giving p = 0.040. In every sequenced subject, all of the top five TRBV05-01 clones were private clones. Because of strict matching and exclusion criteria, the study sample was comparatively small, which limits how generalizable the findings are. For the sequencing comparisons, planned one-tailed tests were run on just three Vbeta families that had been chosen in advance.

The origin of this receptor is a man between 25 and 39 years old in good health. The rearrangement joined TRBV5-1 to TRBJ2-1; a stretch of 11 junction bases matches TRBD2. The sequenced material came from CD4+ T cells from PBMCs. The nucleotides are TGCGCCAGCAGCTTGGAACTAGCGGGAGTCGGTGAGCAGTTCTTC. This gives the protein CASSLELAGVGEQFF.